These 14 T cell receptor beta chains came from one sample sequenced in a study of T-cell reconstitution after alpha-beta-depleted transplantation in children (dated by TCRdb to 2016 to 2017). Library preparation was by PCR. The sequencer listed for this sample is Illumina HiSeq 2500. Molecular barcoding was employed in the preparation of TCR libraries, with unique molecular identifiers being used to normalize TCRbeta repertoire quantification. The public reads were run again by TCRdb, first through fastp at Q25 and then through MiXCR, and only productive beta chains were kept. Rows merge per CDR3 protein into single entries with the most common DNA and genes. This sample has about 610,000 distinct CDR3 sequences in its table, and about 11% of those were observed once. Of the sample, around 4% falls within the top ten clones. The sequencing used PBMCs from the stem cell graft donor, collected from the stem cell graft. All receptors derive from a human donor who donated a stem cell graft to a child with acute myeloid leukemia.

The CDR3 is CASSRTRRTGDTGELFF. As DNA, the CDR3 is TGTGCCAGCAGTCGGACTAGACGGACTGGGGACACCGGGGAGCTGTTTTTT. The chain recombines TRBV2 with TRBJ2-2, with TRBD2 matching 7 bases. CDR1 SNHLY and CDR2 FYNNEI come from the germline V gene. The CDR3 sequence is 17 residues long. The V and J ends lost 5 bases and 3 bases, in that order; junction bases with no gene match: 12. Drawing the rest from reference TRBV2 and TRBJ2-2, the complete variable domain is EPEVTQTPSHQVTQMGQEVILRCVPISNHLYFYWYRQILGQKVEFLVSFYNNEISEKSEIFDDQFSVERPDGSNFTLKIRSTKLEDSAMYFCASSRTRRTGDTGELFFGEGSRLTVL.

The chain is built from TRBV29-1 and TRBJ2-3, with D maybe TRBD1 (5 bases). Germline V gene sequence: CDR1 SQVTM, CDR2 ANQGSEA. V dropped 2 bases and J dropped 0 bases, with 9 bases sitting between them. The CDR3 is 14 residues long. The CDR3 sequence: CSVERDSSTDTQYF. CDR3 bases: TGCAGCGTTGAAAGAGACAGTAGCACAGATACGCAGTATTTT.

The DNA of the CDR3 is TGCAGCGTTGGTGGCCGAGCGGATGAGCAGTTCTTC. Protein sequence: CSVGGRADEQFF. The gene calls are TRBV29-1 and TRBJ2-1; D is perhaps TRBD2 (5 bases). V was trimmed by 4 bases and J by 8 bases, leaving 12 bases between them. CDR3 size: 12 residues. Germline-derived CDR1 and CDR2 are SQVTM and ANQGSEA.

The chain recombines TRBV20-1 with TRBJ2-7, with 7 positions matching TRBD2. The CDR3 runs to 15 residues. V trimming: 0 bases; J trimming: 3 bases; junction bases outside the gene matches: 8. Germline lookup yields CDR1 DFQATT and CDR2 SNEGSKA (reference sequence). CDR3 sequence (DNA): TGCAGTGCTAGAGATCAAACTGGGAGGGGCTACGAGCAGTACTTC. Translation gives CSARDQTGRGYEQYF.

This clonotype showed up just a few times. This chain uses TRBV10-3 with TRBJ2-2; D unclear. Germline loops: CDR1 ENHRY, CDR2 SYGVKD. The CDR3 is made up of 14 amino acids. Trimming shortened V by 6 bases and J by 2 bases, and 10 bases separated the two germline ends. The CDR3 DNA sequence: TGTGCCATCAGGGGGAATGTTAACACCGGGGAGCTGTTTTTT. Its protein product is CAIRGNVNTGELFF.

This chain uses TRBV20-1 with TRBJ2-5; 11 bases are a match to TRBD2. CDR1 DFQATT and CDR2 SNEGSKA come from the germline V gene (reference sequence). The CDR3 contains 15 residues. The J segment lost 10 bases and the V segment lost 3 bases, leaving 13 bases of the junction unmatched. For the CDR3, the DNA is TGCAGTGCTAGCACCGAGACTAGCGGGACCTCAATCCAGTACTTC. Translation gives CSASTETSGTSIQYF.

This clonotype was detected many times. V gene TRBV29-1 combines with J gene TRBJ2-7; TRBD1 aligns across 9 bases. V dropped 3 bases and J dropped 1; count of bases not matched to a gene: 1. CDR3 length: 13 residues. The germline V gene has CDR1 SQVTM and CDR2 ANQGSEA. The CDR3 DNA follows: TGCAGCGTTGATGGACAGGGGTCCTACGAGCAGTACTTC. Its translation: CSVDGQGSYEQYF.

This clonotype was counted between two and nine times. The chain combines TRBV5-1 with TRBJ2-5; a possible D gene is TRBD1 (7 bases). Between the trimmed V and J ends, which lost 4 bases and 1 base, there was a span of 17 bases. Germline V CDR1 and CDR2: SGHRS, YFSETQ. CDR3 length equals 16 residues. The CDR3 sequence is CASSPGDRLTQETQYF. CDR3 coding DNA: TGCGCCAGCAGCCCGGGGGACAGACTCACCCAAGAGACCCAGTACTTC. Full variable domain (rest looked up from reference TRBV5-1 and TRBJ2-5): KAGVTQTPRYLIKTRGQQVTLSCSPISGHRSVSWYQQTPGQGLQFLFEYFSETQRNKGNFPGRFSGRQFSNSRSEMNVSTLELGDSALYLCASSPGDRLTQETQYFGPGTRLLVL.

A few counts support this clonotype. The CDR3 reads CASRRQVQETQYF. The CDR3 DNA is TGTGCCAGCAGGCGACAGGTCCAAGAGACCCAGTACTTC. This chain links TRBV6-1 with TRBJ2-5; a weak D match, TRBD1 (6 bases). The CDR3 has 13 amino acids. The V gene's germline CDR1 is MNHNS and CDR2 SASEGT. V lost 6 bases to trimming and J lost 1 base, with 9 bases between them.

V gene TRBV12-3 or TRBV12-4 combines with J gene TRBJ2-7; 10 nucleotides line up with TRBD1. The CDR3 contains 16 residues. V dropped 5 bases and J dropped 2; count of bases not matched to a gene: 9. As DNA, the CDR3 is TGTGCCAGCAGTCTGAGGACCGGGACAGGGGCCTACGAGCAGTACTTC. Protein: CASSLRTGTGAYEQYF.

The rearrangement links TRBV20-1 to TRBJ2-5; D is tentatively TRBD1 or TRBD2 (6 bases each). Germline V gene data show CDR1 as DFQATT and CDR2 as SNEGSKA (reference sequence). V shed 0 bases and J shed 5 bases, with 22 bases lying between them. This CDR3 contains 17 residues. The CDR3, as DNA: TGCAGTGCTAGAGATTTTCGGGCGGGACAACTTGGGGAGACCCAGTACTTC. Its translation is CSARDFRAGQLGETQYF.

This clonotype was counted at least ten times. The rearrangement uses TRBV29-1 and TRBJ1-4, with TRBD1 identical over 8 bases. With 0 bases clipped from V and 10 bases from J, the junction kept 4 bases outside the gene matches. Germline V lookup: CDR1 SQVTM, CDR2 ANQGSEA. This CDR3 region has 13 residues. Here the CDR3 DNA reads TGCAGCGTTGAAGAGGCAGGGGGCGGAAAACTGTTTTTT. Residues: CSVEEAGGGKLFF.

This clonotype was observed a handful of times. J is TRBJ2-7 and V is TRBV6-2 or TRBV6-3; 7 bases align to TRBD2. The trim removed 4 bases at V and 0 bases at J, leaving 6 bases unmatched. CDR1 and CDR2 (germline): MNHEY, SVGEGT. The CDR3 is 15 residues long. Written as DNA, the CDR3 is TGTGCCAGCAGTTGGGGCGGGAGCGCCTCCTACGAGCAGTACTTC. Translated: CASSWGGSASYEQYF.

This chain connects TRBV6-2 or TRBV6-3 to TRBJ2-7; no reliable D call. From germline, CDR1 is MNHEY and CDR2 SVGEGT. The V end was cut by 2 bases, the J end by 4 bases, with 12 bases between. The CDR3 is 14 residues long. CDR3 coding DNA: TGTGCCAGCAGTTACGCCAGTCGCCGGTACGAGCAGTACTTC. It encodes CASSYASRRYEQYF.